Following are 19 T cell receptor beta chains from one sample sequenced in a study of blood T cells in healthy people across ages. Primers used in a second PCR of about 7 to 12 cycles were a sample-barcoded 5' primer and a J-beta primer mix. TCRdb re-called the 5' RACE reads with MiXCR, one entry per CDR3 protein. In the table there are about 1,500,000 distinct CDR3 sequences, approximately 38% of which are singletons. Sequenced input: blood. These receptors were taken from a woman younger than 35 in good health.

This clonotype was seen at least ten times. This chain uses TRBV12-3 or TRBV12-4 with TRBJ1-1, with D hard to call. Between the trimmed V and J ends, which lost 11 bases and 9 bases, there was a span of 16 bases. The CDR3 runs to 11 residues. The CDR3 spells CAVRRGGKAFF. The DNA of the CDR3 is TGTGCCGTCAGACGGGGAGGGAAAGCTTTCTTT.

There are a few counts of this clonotype. The genes are TRBV5-1 and TRBJ2-1; D call uncertain. Looked up from germline, CDR1 is SGHRS and CDR2 is YFSETQ. CDR3 length: 13 residues. Deletions cut 0 bases from V and 6 bases from J, with 7 bases between. CDR3 in amino acids: CASSLDSPNEQFF. Written as DNA, the CDR3 is TGCGCCAGCAGCTTGGATAGTCCCAATGAGCAGTTCTTC.

This chain joins TRBV12-3 or TRBV12-4 and TRBJ2-7, with 8 bases aligning to TRBD1. This CDR3 is built from 14 residues. Trimming took 6 bases from V and 5 from J; bases not matched to a gene: 9. This CDR3 is CASRRTGSSHEQYF. The CDR3 bases are TGTGCCAGCAGGAGGACAGGGAGTTCCCACGAGCAGTACTTC.

The chain recombines TRBV25-1 with TRBJ1-2; maybe TRBD1 (5 bases). CDR1 and CDR2 (germline): MGHDK, SYGVNS. This CDR3 contains 16 residues. V lost 3 bases to trimming and J lost 4 bases, with 18 bases between them. The CDR3 DNA reads as TGTGCCAGCAGTGACTTCCTCCCAGGGTCCGGCTATGGCTACACCTTC. Translated, it gives CASSDFLPGSGYGYTF.

V and J are TRBV7-9 and TRBJ1-4; TRBD1 agrees at 9 bases. Germline V gives CDR1 SEHNR, CDR2 FQNEAQ (reference sequence). This CDR3 comprises 19 residues. The trim removed 5 bases at V and 3 bases at J, leaving 16 bases unmatched. This chain's CDR3 is CASSGWDREGVSSNEKLFF. Here the CDR3 DNA reads TGTGCCAGCAGCGGATGGGACAGGGAGGGAGTTAGTTCTAATGAAAAACTGTTTTTT. The entire variable domain, with the rest obtained from reference TRBV7-9 and TRBJ1-4, is as follows: DTGVSQNPRHKITKRGQNVTFRCDPISEHNRLYWYRQTLGQGPEFLTYFQNEAQLEKSRLLSDRFSAERPKGSFSTLEIQRTEQGDSAMYLCASSGWDREGVSSNEKLFFGSGTQLSVL.

The chain links TRBV6-5 to TRBJ1-1; possibly TRBD1 for D (5 bases). CDR1 MNHEY and CDR2 SVGAGI come from the germline V gene. Trimming cost V 6 bases and J 5 bases, with 16 bases left between them. The CDR3 totals 14 residues. The CDR3 DNA sequence: TGTGCCAGCAGCAGGAAGGGGATACCTACTGAAGCTTTCTTT. Translating gives CASSRKGIPTEAFF.

V gene TRBV27 combines with J gene TRBJ2-3; D not certain. The length of the CDR3 is 14 residues. The germline V gene has CDR1 MNHEY and CDR2 SMNVEV (reference sequence). V was clipped by 2 bases and J by 2 bases, with 8 bases between them. This chain's CDR3 is CASSLAAFTDTQYF. The CDR3 DNA follows: TGTGCCAGCAGTTTAGCAGCGTTCACAGATACGCAGTATTTT.

This clonotype was found a few times. The gene calls are TRBV7-9 and TRBJ1-2; 9 bases are a match to TRBD1. The ends lost 5 bases at V and 8 bases at J; junction bases unmatched: 12. Germline CDR1 SEHNR, CDR2 FQNEAQ (reference sequence). This CDR3 is 15 amino acids long. CDR3 nucleotides: TGTGCCAGCAGCGAATTCGAGACAGGGGGTCTGGGCTACACCTTC. It is translated as CASSEFETGGLGYTF.

This clonotype has at least ten counts. The rearrangement links TRBV12-3 or TRBV12-4 to TRBJ2-3, with 10 bases matching TRBD2. J lost 0 bases, V lost 6 bases, and 9 bases had no gene match. This CDR3 comprises 17 residues. CDR3 sequence reads: CASRPGSGGISTDTQYF. In DNA, the CDR3 is TGTGCCAGCAGGCCAGGTAGCGGGGGGATCAGCACAGATACGCAGTATTTT.

This clonotype was seen a few times. The V call is TRBV5-1, the J call TRBJ2-1; 13 positions agree with TRBD2. Germline V CDR1 and CDR2: SGHRS, YFSETQ. The CDR3 sequence is 19 residues long. J was trimmed by 1 base and V by 0 bases; bases with no gene match: 7. CDR3 residues: CASSLAGLAGAISYNEQFF. The CDR3 nucleotides read TGCGCCAGCAGCTTGGCCGGACTAGCGGGAGCTATTTCCTACAATGAGCAGTTCTTC.

V is TRBV20-1 and J is TRBJ2-7; D is undetermined. There are 11 residues in the CDR3. Germline V CDR1 and CDR2: DFQATT, SNEGSKA (reference sequence). The V gene lost 5 bases and the J gene lost 4 bases, with 9 bases spanning the gap. The CDR3 reads CSASDQYEQYF. CDR3 in DNA: TGCAGTGCTTCTGACCAGTACGAGCAGTACTTC.

This clonotype was observed a handful of times. The chain recombines TRBV5-5 with TRBJ1-4; weak D call: TRBD1 (6 bases). Germline-derived CDR1 and CDR2 are SGHKS and YYEKEE (reference sequence). Trimming pared 1 base from V and 8 bases from J, leaving 15 bases between. CDR3 length: 15 residues. The CDR3 nucleotides are TGTGCCAGCAGCTTGATTGGGGGCTGGGAGGAAAAACTGTTTTTT. It is translated as CASSLIGGWEEKLFF.

The chain links TRBV3-1 to TRBJ2-3; TRBD2 matches at 10 bases. Germline trimming cut 3 bases from V and 7 bases from J; bases unmatched to any gene: 7. This CDR3 contains 15 residues. Germline CDR1 is LGHDT and CDR2 is YNNKEL (reference sequence). For the CDR3, the DNA is TGTGCCAGCAGCCAGGCTAGCGGGGGCCCAAATACGCAGTATTTT. Translation gives CASSQASGGPNTQYF.

This clonotype was observed a few times. The chain combines TRBV9 with TRBJ2-3; D not resolved. CDR1 is SGDLS, CDR2 YYNGEE, per germline. This CDR3 has 13 amino acids. The V end lost 3 bases, the J end lost 2 bases, and 7 bases lay between the germline ends. The CDR3 loop reads CASSGRVTDTQYF. In DNA form, the CDR3 reads TGTGCCAGCAGCGGTAGAGTCACAGATACGCAGTATTTT. Full variable domain (rest looked up from reference TRBV9 and TRBJ2-3): DSGVTQTPKHLITATGQRVTLRCSPRSGDLSVYWYQQSLDQGLQFLIQYYNGEERAKGNILERFSAQQFPDLHSELNLSSLELGDSALYFCASSGRVTDTQYFGPGTRLTVL.

The gene calls are TRBV29-1 and TRBJ2-2; maybe TRBD1 (6 bases). The CDR3 is 13 residues long. CDR1 is SQVTM and CDR2 is ANQGSEA in the germline V gene. Trimming took off 4 bases at V and 6 bases at J, with 12 bases between the two ends. In DNA form, the CDR3 reads TGCAGCGTTGTGGGGGCCGGCGCCGGGGAGCTGTTTTTT. Translating it yields CSVVGAGAGELFF.

The chain recombines TRBV20-1 with TRBJ1-1; possibly TRBD1 for D (5 bases). Germline V gene sequence: CDR1 DFQATT, CDR2 SNEGSKA (reference sequence). The CDR3 is 16 amino acids. Trimming stripped 3 bases from V and 7 bases from J, with 24 bases between. The CDR3 region has the DNA TGCAGTGCTAGGGGTCTGGATACGGGGCGCGAAGGTGAAGCTTTCTTT. Protein: CSARGLDTGREGEAFF.

This clonotype has just a few counts. The rearrangement links TRBV3-1 to TRBJ2-4, with D perhaps TRBD1 or TRBD2 (5 bases each). CDR3 length: 17 residues. The V and J ends lost 2 bases and 0 bases respectively, with 14 bases between them. Germline V gene lookup returns CDR1 LGHDT and CDR2 YNNKEL (reference sequence). The CDR3 sequence is CASSQTGQGGAKNIQYF. The DNA of the CDR3 is TGTGCCAGCAGCCAAACGGGGCAAGGCGGAGCCAAAAACATTCAGTACTTC.

The chain recombines TRBV6-1 with TRBJ2-7, with TRBD2 matching over 12 bases. The CDR3 length is 21 residues. J was trimmed by 7 bases and V by 7 bases; bases with no gene match: 29. Germline V lookup: CDR1 MNHNS, CDR2 SASEGT. This chain's CDR3 is CASTPIGWGTSGPRSYNEQYF. DNA of the CDR3: TGTGCCAGCACCCCAATCGGGTGGGGGACTAGCGGGCCTCGCTCCTACAATGAGCAGTACTTC.

This clonotype was detected only a few times. The chain has TRBV10-3 and TRBJ1-2; the match to TRBD1 covers 10 bases. The CDR3 contains 15 residues. From germline, CDR1 is ENHRY and CDR2 SYGVKD. The V and J ends lost 2 bases and 2 bases, in that order; junction bases with no gene match: 2. This chain's CDR3 is CAISEGTGANYGYTF. CDR3 sequence (DNA): TGTGCCATCAGTGAGGGGACAGGGGCCAACTATGGCTACACCTTC.